This TCR beta chain comes out of a study of CD8+ T cells in alopecia areata. Looking at the study overall: Treated patients received oral tofacitinib, 5 to 10 mg twice daily.

Sequencing used cDNA as its template, made by extracting RNA and reverse transcribing it. Assay used: immunoSEQ multiplex PCR; TCRdb lists only in-frame clones, some missing. The top ten clones hold roughly 1.7% of a sample with some 180,000 clones, 63% of them seen once. Germline V lookup: CDR1 GTSNPN, CDR2 SVGIG (reference sequence). V was shortened by 4 bases and J by 8 bases, with 18 bases between the two germline ends. The CDR3 totals 15 residues. The chain recombines TRBV30 with TRBJ1-6; a possible D gene is TRBD1 (6 bases). The receptor was isolated from a human donor with alopecia areata. The specimen comprised CD4+ T cells sorted from blood, sampled at week 0. The CDR3 sequence is CAWTGIQGSHSPLHF. Written as DNA, the CDR3 is TGTGCCTGGACCGGTATTCAGGGGTCGCATTCACCCCTCCACTTT.